A selection of T cell receptor beta chains follows, all from one sample in a study of cytomegalovirus exposure and HLA in healthy donors. Profiling relied on immunoSEQ multiplex PCR, and the TCRdb table lists in-frame clones only, not all of them. Among around 67,000 clones, more than 75% were seen once, and the ten largest hold 7.8%. Material: PBMCs. Every receptor here comes from a man in his late teens or twenties in good health and CMV-seropositive. CDR3s include the opening cysteine and the closing phenylalanine or tryptophan. Fields, in order: J gene, V gene, CDR3 length, clone size, D gene, CDR3 DNA, CDR3 protein. D genes are given only for firm matches. Where a row states a size, it is once, few, many or the class of an expanded clone; other rows omit it.

TRBJ1-2	TRBV7-7	14	.	TRBD1	TGTGCCAGCAGCCCGTCCCCCGGACAGGGAGGCTACACCTTC	CASSPSPGQGGYTF
TRBJ2-2	TRBV15	14	.	.	TGTGCCACCAGCAGAGATAGAGGGACCGGGGAGCTGTTTTTT	CATSRDRGTGELFF
TRBJ2-3	TRBV2	17	.	TRBD2	TGTGCCAGCAGCATAGGACTAGCGGGAGGGCCCGGAGATACGCAGTATTTT	CASSIGLAGGPGDTQYF
TRBJ2-3	TRBV21-1	16	.	.	TGTGCCAGCAGCAAAGGGAGGGCTAGCTGCACAGATACGCAGTATTTT	CASSKGRASCTDTQYF
TRBJ2-1	TRBV15	14	once	TRBD2	TGTGCCACCGGAGCGGGAGTGTCCTACAATGAGCAGTTCTTC	CATGAGVSYNEQFF
TRBJ1-1	TRBV29-1	12	.	.	TGCAGCGTTGTCCCGGTAAACACTGAAGCTTTCTTT	CSVVPVNTEAFF
TRBJ1-6	TRBV11-3	17	.	.	TGTGCCAGCAGCTCCCCAGGGGCGAGCTCCTATAATTCACCCCTCCACTTT	CASSSPGASSYNSPLHF
TRBJ1-1	TRBV6-5	15	.	TRBD1	TGTGCCAGCAGTTACACTGGACAGGGGGATACTGAAGCTTTCTTT	CASSYTGQGDTEAFF
TRBJ1-3	TRBV13	15	medium-sized	TRBD1	TGTGCCAGCAGCTTAGACAGGGGGCCTGGAAACACCATATATTTT	CASSLDRGPGNTIYF
TRBJ2-2	TRBV9	15	.	TRBD1	TGTGCCAGCAGCGACTGGGACAGAAACACCGGGGAGCTGTTTTTT	CASSDWDRNTGELFF
TRBJ2-6	TRBV5-8	15	.	.	TGTGCCAGCAGCTTGGTATCCTCTGGGGCCAACGTCCTGACTTTC	CASSLVSSGANVLTF
TRBJ2-3	TRBV23-1	17	.	TRBD1	TGCGCCAGCAGCCAACCCAGACAGGGGATATCAACAGATACGCAGTATTTT	CASSQPRQGISTDTQYF
TRBJ2-1	TRBV13	17	.	TRBD2	TGTGCCAGCAGCTCGACGCTGGCGGGGGGGACCTACAATGAGCAGTTCTTC	CASSSTLAGGTYNEQFF
TRBJ1-4	TRBV5-3	19	.	TRBD1	TGTGCCAGAAGCTTGGACTGTCGGGGACAGGCTACAACTAATGAAAAACTGTTTTTT	CARSLDCRGQATTNEKLFF
TRBJ1-4	TRBV6-7	16	.	TRBD1	TGTGCCAGCAGTTTCCGGACAGGGCGCCGGTATGAAAAACTGTTTTTT	CASSFRTGRRYEKLFF
TRBJ2-1	TRBV7-7	14	.	.	TGTGCTAGCAGCCCGGGACTTGGGTCCCATGAGCAGTTCTTC	CASSPGLGSHEQFF
TRBJ2-7	TRBV6-5	15	.	.	TGTGCCAGCAGTTACATGCCAGGTCTGGACTACGAGCAGTACTTC	CASSYMPGLDYEQYF
TRBJ2-7	TRBV4-1	15	.	.	TGCGCCAGCAGCCGGAGGGTCCTAGTCTCCTACGAGCAGTACTTC	CASSRRVLVSYEQYF
TRBJ2-7	TRBV29-1	15	.	TRBD2	TGCAGCGTTTGTGAAGCGGGAGGGCCCTCCTACGAGCAGTACTTC	CSVCEAGGPSYEQYF
TRBJ2-7	TRBV7-9	12	.	.	TGTGCCAGCAGCCCACAGCCCTACGAGCAGTACTTC	CASSPQPYEQYF
TRBJ2-7	TRBV2	11	few	TRBD2	TGTGCCAGCGGGACTAGTTCCGAGCAGTACTTC	CASGTSSEQYF
TRBJ1-5	TRBV18	16	few	TRBD1	TGTGCCAGCTCACTCGGGACAGGGGGCAACAATCAGCCCCAGCATTTT	CASSLGTGGNNQPQHF
TRBJ1-6	TRBV30	13	.	.	TGTGCCTGGAGTACTGGGGGGTATTCACCCCTCCACTTT	CAWSTGGYSPLHF
TRBJ1-5	TRBV9	15	.	TRBD1	TGTGCCAGCAGCGTGACAGGGACTGCCTCTCAGCCCCAGCATTTT	CASSVTGTASQPQHF
TRBJ2-1	TRBV7-2	14	.	.	TGTGCCAGCAGCTTGGGGGGCTCCTACAATGAGCAGTTCTTC	CASSLGGSYNEQFF
TRBJ1-1	TRBV27	13	.	.	TGTGCCAGCAGTTTAGTCAGGGGCCCTGAAGCTTTCTTT	CASSLVRGPEAFF
TRBJ1-2	TRBV5-1	14	.	.	TGCGCCAGCAGCACCGGCAGGGGAAACTATGGCTACACCTTC	CASSTGRGNYGYTF
TRBJ1-2	TRBV5-6	15	.	TRBD1	TGTGCCAGCAGCTTTGGGACAGGGGTTAACTATGGCTACACCTTC	CASSFGTGVNYGYTF
TRBJ2-7	TRBV4-1	14	.	.	TGCGCCAGCAGCCAAGAAACAGCTACCTACGAGCAGTACTTC	CASSQETATYEQYF
TRBJ1-1	TRBV19	14	.	.	TGTGCCAGTAGTATCAGGACACAGAACACTGAAGCTTTCTTT	CASSIRTQNTEAFF
TRBJ1-5	TRBV5-6	12	.	.	TGTGCCAGCAGCTTGGCTGGCCGGCCCCAGCATTTT	CASSLAGRPQHF
TRBJ1-1	TRBV5-4	14	few	TRBD1	TGTGCCAGCAGCCCACAGGGGGCGAACACTGAAGCTTTCTTT	CASSPQGANTEAFF
TRBJ2-5	TRBV6-5	15	.	TRBD1	TGTGCCAGCAGTCTAGGGACAGGGGGCGCTGGGACCCAGTACTTC	CASSLGTGGAGTQYF
TRBJ2-7	TRBV6-5	13	.	TRBD1	TGTGCCAGCAGTTCCGACAGGGGCTACGAGCAGTACTTC	CASSSDRGYEQYF
TRBJ1-2	TRBV4-1	15	.	TRBD1	TGCGCCAGCAGCCAAGGTTCACAGGGGGCCGGTGGCTACACCTTC	CASSQGSQGAGGYTF
TRBJ1-4	TRBV7-8	15	.	.	TGTGCCAGCAGCTTAAATACAGGGAGAAATGAAAAACTGTTTTTT	CASSLNTGRNEKLFF
TRBJ1-2	TRBV7-9	14	.	TRBD1	TGTGCCAGCAGCTTACGACAGGGAACCTATGGCTACACCTTC	CASSLRQGTYGYTF
TRBJ1-2	TRBV10-3	12	few	.	TGTGCCATCAGTGAAGCGACCGGCGGCTACACCTTC	CAISEATGGYTF
TRBJ1-6	TRBV10-3	15	.	.	TGTGCCATCAGTGAGTCGGGAGTGATACATTCACCCCTCCACTTT	CAISESGVIHSPLHF
TRBJ2-7	TRBV29-1	14	once	.	TGCAGCGTTGAAACCGGAGAGAGCTCCTACGAGCAGTACTTC	CSVETGESSYEQYF
TRBJ1-6	TRBV2	16	.	TRBD1	TGTGCCAGCTCCCGGGACAGTACGGGGACTAATTCACCCCTCCACTTT	CASSRDSTGTNSPLHF
TRBJ1-4	TRBV7-2	13	few	.	TGTGCCAGCAGCTTACAAATGGAGGAAAAACTGTTTTTT	CASSLQMEEKLFF
TRBJ2-7	TRBV6-1	17	.	.	TGTGCCAGCAGTGATTTACAGTACGCTGCCAGCCCCTACGAGCAGTACTTC	CASSDLQYAASPYEQYF
TRBJ1-5	TRBV19	13	once	.	TGTGCCAGTAGTGCGAGTTTTACAGGTCTGAAGCATTTT	CASSASFTGLKHF
TRBJ2-7	TRBV19	14	.	.	TGTGCCAGTAGTATGGGACTGCGGTCCTACGAGCAGTACTTC	CASSMGLRSYEQYF
TRBJ2-1	TRBV2	14	.	.	TGTGCCAGCAGTCGGCCAGACTACTACAATGAGCAGTTCTTC	CASSRPDYYNEQFF
TRBJ2-7	TRBV10-3	13	.	.	TGTGCCATCAGTGAGTCGGGGGCGCGGGAGCAGTACTTC	CAISESGAREQYF